This entry describes one TCR beta chain. One entry per CDR3 protein results from TCRdb running MiXCR on the 5' RACE reads. The repertoire consists of roughly 55,000 distinct CDR3 sequences, with roughly a quarter occurring once and the leading ten covering 3.2%. V lost 3 bases and J 7 bases, leaving 12 bases between the germline ends. The CDR3 covers 13 residues. Germline V gene sequence: CDR1 SEHNR, CDR2 FQNEAQ (reference sequence). This sequence was found in a female donor with breast cancer. The sample comprised tumor-infiltrating naive CD4+ T cells sorted from the breast tumor. Subset defined: naive CD4+ T cells, CD4+CD45RA+CD25-. This chain connects TRBV7-9 to TRBJ1-2; the D is unclear. In DNA, the CDR3 is TGTGCCAGCAGCTTCCCTGGCGGTGCTGGCTACACCTTC. This sequence encodes CASSFPGGAGYTF.